This T cell receptor beta chain was obtained from a study of T cell repertoires in cytomegalovirus infection. Study-level findings and limits: Dominating the ex vivo response were HLA-C-restricted CMV-specific TCR beta clonotypes. Cumulative frequency (of public TCR beta family members) identified carriers of CMV plus the relevant HLA.

TCRdb re-derived calls from the reads in MiXCR, one entry per CDR3 protein. This sample has under 850,000 distinct CDR3 sequences; about 40% occur once, and the top ten carry about 2.8%. Trimming at V came to 3 bases and at J to 6 bases, leaving 8 bases not matched to a gene. The CDR3 has 15 residues. Germline CDR1 is MDHEN and CDR2 is SYDVKM. To note about this clonotype: Its specificity is not known.

This sequence originates from a human donor in good health (CMV status not recorded). Some clones in this sample may be carry-over from other donors' samples. The chain recombines TRBV28 with TRBJ1-2; 9 bases are shared with TRBD1. The sample consisted of PBMCs. DNA of the CDR3: TGTGCCAGCAGTTTCGACCGTGGGACAGGGAATGGCTACACCTTC. Protein product: CASSFDRGTGNGYTF.